The 12 T cell receptor beta chains below come from one sample, sequenced in a study of shared clonotypes between healthy human individuals. TCRdb keeps only in-frame clones here, not all; method: immunoSEQ multiplex PCR. The sample lists about 2.4 million clones, 85% to 95% seen once, with about 0.13% in the top ten. The sequenced sample was naive CD4+ T cells sorted from blood. Indicated subset: CD45RA+ positively selected. These receptors originate from a man younger than 35 in good health.

This chain uses TRBV6-1 with TRBJ2-3; unclear D gene. V was cut by 11 bases and J by 0 bases, with 12 bases left in between. The CDR3 totals 13 residues. The germline V gene has CDR1 MNHNS and CDR2 SASEGT. The CDR3 nucleotides read TGTGCCGGACGAGTGGCTAGCACAGATACGCAGTATTTT. Translating it yields CAGRVASTDTQYF.

V and J are TRBV6-1 and TRBJ2-3; the D gene is possibly TRBD2 (7 bases). Germline V gene data show CDR1 as MNHNS and CDR2 as SASEGT. The CDR3 loop spans 15 amino acids. V lost 2 bases and J lost 5, with 14 bases in between. The CDR3 reads CASSERRGGGDTQYF. The CDR3 DNA reads TGTGCCAGCAGTGAAAGGCGAGGGGGGGGAGATACGCAGTATTTT.

About this clone: Other DNA sequences in this specimen translate into the identical CDR3. The chain carries TRBV5-4 and TRBJ2-1, with D unresolved. The CDR3 sequence is 14 residues long. Germline V lookup: CDR1 SGHNT, CDR2 YYREEE (reference sequence). Trimming removed 4 bases at V and 1 base at J, with 9 bases between. CDR3 amino acids: CASSPGGSYNEQFF. The CDR3 DNA sequence: TGTGCCAGCAGCCCGGGTGGGTCCTACAATGAGCAGTTCTTC.

The chain links TRBV2 to TRBJ2-5; 9 bases match TRBD1. J gave up 7 bases and V 11 bases, and 8 bases lay outside the gene matches. The length of the CDR3 is 12 residues. CDR1 is SNHLY, CDR2 FYNNEI, per germline. This CDR3 is CASNRDRVTQYF. The CDR3 nucleotides are TGTGCCTCAAACCGGGACAGGGTGACCCAGTACTTC.

The chain recombines TRBV28 with TRBJ2-5; maybe TRBD2 (5 bases). The CDR3 is 17 amino acids. V shed 2 bases and J shed 3 bases, with 19 bases lying between them. Germline CDR1 is MDHEN and CDR2 is SYDVKM. This CDR3 is CASSLIGGYGEKETQYF. The DNA of the CDR3 is TGTGCCAGCAGTTTAATCGGAGGCTACGGGGAAAAAGAGACCCAGTACTTC. Full variable domain (rest looked up from reference TRBV28 and TRBJ2-5): DVKVTQSSRYLVKRTGEKVFLECVQDMDHENMFWYRQDPGLGLRLIYFSYDVKMKEKGDIPEGYSVSREKKERFSLILESASTNQTSMYLCASSLIGGYGEKETQYFGPGTRLLVL.

V gene TRBV6-1 combines with J gene TRBJ1-4, with no clear D. Germline V gives CDR1 MNHNS, CDR2 SASEGT. The V and J ends lost 0 bases and 8 bases respectively, with 13 bases between them. The CDR3 consists of 15 residues. CDR3 region: CASSEARRLGEKLFF. CDR3 sequence (DNA): TGTGCCAGCAGTGAAGCCCGTCGGCTTGGGGAAAAACTGTTTTTT.

The J gene is TRBJ1-1, the V gene TRBV10-3; no clear D. Germline V gives CDR1 ENHRY, CDR2 SYGVKD. The CDR3 consists of 20 residues. Trimming removed 6 bases at V and 0 bases at J, with 29 bases between. CDR3 protein: CAIRPTGSRRLGAVNTEAFF. The CDR3 DNA sequence: TGTGCCATCAGGCCCACGGGGAGTCGGAGATTGGGAGCCGTGAACACTGAAGCTTTCTTT.

The V and J genes are TRBV5-4 and TRBJ1-1; D perhaps matches TRBD1 (5 bases). Per germline, CDR1 SGHNT and CDR2 YYREEE (reference sequence). The CDR3 contains 15 residues. Trimming stripped 2 bases from V and 0 bases from J, with 11 bases between. The CDR3 DNA follows: TGTGCCAGCAGCTTACCCGGGACCTTGAACACTGAAGCTTTCTTT. It codes for CASSLPGTLNTEAFF. The full variable domain, in which reference TRBV5-4 and TRBJ1-1 provide the parts outside the CDR3, is ETGVTQSPTHLIKTRGQQVTLRCSSQSGHNTVSWYQQALGQGPQFIFQYYREEENGRGNFPPRFSGLQFPNYSSELNVNALELDDSALYLCASSLPGTLNTEAFFGQGTRLTVV.

The chain uses TRBV4-1 and TRBJ2-4, with TRBD2 identical over 13 bases. The CDR3 has 21 amino acids. V was pared by 2 bases and J by 0 bases, with 13 bases of the junction left unmatched. Per the germline V gene, CDR1 is MGHRA and CDR2 is YSYEKL. CDR3 DNA sequence: TGCGCCAGCAGCCAAAGGGGACTAGCGGGACCAGTTATCGTAGCCAAAAACATTCAGTACTTC. Protein sequence: CASSQRGLAGPVIVAKNIQYF.

This clone was seen only once. The sample carries other DNA sequences with the same CDR3. The chain uses TRBV9 and TRBJ2-1, with D perhaps given as TRBD1 or TRBD2 (7 bases each). Germline loops: CDR1 SGDLS, CDR2 YYNGEE. The germline V and J ends were trimmed by 2 bases and 0 bases, with 15 bases remaining between them. The CDR3 contains 17 residues. The CDR3 protein is CASSVGGGLSSYNEQFF. Written as DNA, the CDR3 is TGTGCCAGCAGCGTGGGAGGGGGCCTAAGCTCCTACAATGAGCAGTTCTTC.

Details on this clone: Other DNA sequences in this sample translate to the same CDR3. The V gene is TRBV18, the J gene TRBJ2-7; 11 positions match TRBD1. V lost 4 bases and J lost 2; bases outside the gene matches: 4. In germline, CDR1 is KGHSH, CDR2 LQKENI. This CDR3 spans 15 amino acids. The CDR3 nucleotides are TGTGCCAGCTCACGACCGGGACAGGGGGCCTACGAGCAGTACTTC. Its protein is CASSRPGQGAYEQYF. Based on the CDR3 plus reference TRBV18 and TRBJ2-7, the full variable domain is NAGVMQNPRHLVRRRGQEARLRCSPMKGHSHVYWYRQLPEEGLKFMVYLQKENIIDESGMPKERFSAEFPKEGPSILRIQQVVRGDSAAYFCASSRPGQGAYEQYFGPGTRLTVT.

The gene calls are TRBV10-3 and TRBJ1-6, with D maybe TRBD1 (6 bases). The CDR3 has 17 residues. Germline CDR1 is ENHRY and CDR2 is SYGVKD. Trimming removed 10 bases at V and 5 bases at J, with 24 bases between. The CDR3 is CATPGQYPGEDNSPLHF. The DNA of the CDR3 is TGTGCCACCCCTGGACAGTATCCAGGAGAGGATAATTCACCCCTCCACTTT.